This entry is about one T cell receptor beta chain. Its antigen is unknown. Expressed TCRB transcripts got sequenced, as all isolated RNA was reverse transcribed. Only in-frame clones appear in the TCRdb table, and some are missing; sequencing was by immunoSEQ multiplex PCR. The data show roughly 310,000 clones, 11% seen once. Germline trimming cut 5 bases from V and 12 bases from J; bases unmatched to any gene: 16. This CDR3 is 15 amino acids long. CDR1 and CDR2 from the germline V gene are MNHEY and SMNVEV (reference sequence). This sample is part of a study of beta chain features in type 1 diabetes. Study-level results: PCR could preferentially amplify shorter templates, alike in patients and controls. The study found moderately but significantly shorter TCRB CDR3s in all four CD4+ subsets of Type 1 diabetes patients. TCRB repertoires of naive, central memory and Treg cells appeared more similar among patients than among healthy donors.

The TCR comes from a woman between 25 and 40 years old in good health. The sequenced material came from naive CD4+ T cells from blood. The V and J genes are TRBV27 and TRBJ2-7; 10 positions match TRBD2. The CDR3 coding sequence is TGTGCCAGCAGTCTCACCCCAGCGGGAGGGCCAAGTCGGTACTTC. Translated, it gives CASSLTPAGGPSRYF.